This TCR beta chain was identified during a study of cytomegalovirus exposure and HLA in healthy donors. General study results and limits: TCR association rates varied by HLA locus in a later analysis, with DRB1 highest and HLA-C lowest. Associated with cytomegalovirus, according to the listing, were 150 to 200 TCR beta chains. A missense DCLRE1C variant was associated with V- and J-gene trimming of TCR beta chains in a later analysis, and an independent cohort replicated the association. For most subjects, TCR beta sequences were reported to predict HLA-A and HLA-B alleles with accuracy.

As for this clone: Its specificity is not known. At one boundary the junction diverges from the germline segment, which might be a read error.

The PCR contained 60 Vbeta and 13 Jbeta primers. Assay used: immunoSEQ multiplex PCR; TCRdb lists only in-frame clones, some missing. This table holds about 140,000 clones, roughly 70% found once. The length of the CDR3 is 14 residues. Germline assignment: CDR1 MNHEY and CDR2 SMNVEV (reference sequence). The clonotype comes from a man younger than 45 in good health and CMV-seronegative. Sequences were obtained from PBMCs. This chain joins TRBV27 and TRBJ2-6, with a possible D match to TRBD1 (5 bases). This CDR3 reads CASSSLNGANGLTF. The DNA of the CDR3 is TGTGCCAGCAGTTCCTTAAATGGGGCCAACGGCCTGACTTTC.